These 11 T cell receptor beta chains were all obtained from the same sample, sequenced in a study of blood T cell repertoires in COVID-19. The data were produced by immunoSEQ multiplex PCR, yet TCRdb's version contains in-frame clones alone and is incomplete. The sample holds fewer than 100,000 clones, 70% to 85% seen once. The source material was peripheral blood. The receptors derive from a woman between 45 and 60 years old with acute or convalescent COVID-19.

CDR3 bases: TGTGCCAGCAGCTTAGAAGCGGCCTACGAGCAGTACTTC. This gives the protein CASSLEAAYEQYF. The chain has TRBV7-2 and TRBJ2-7; D may be TRBD2 (5 bases). Trimming left V 1 base short and J 2 bases short, with 6 bases between. CDR1 SGHTA and CDR2 FQGNSA come from the germline V gene. This CDR3 is 13 amino acids long.

The V and J genes are TRBV6-6 and TRBJ2-7; 7 nucleotides line up with TRBD2. Germline V gives CDR1 MNHNY, CDR2 SVGAGI (reference sequence). Trimming removed 8 bases from V and 5 bases from J; junction bases left unmatched: 6. The CDR3 spans 12 residues. CDR3 nucleotides: TGTGCCAGCGCCACGGGGGGAAACGAGCAGTACTTC. Its translation: CASATGGNEQYF.

The genes are TRBV4-3 and TRBJ2-7, with no clear D. The germline V and J ends were trimmed by 0 bases and 6 bases, with 15 bases remaining between them. Germline assignment: CDR1 LGHNA and CDR2 YSLEER. The CDR3 runs to 15 residues. CDR3 bases: TGCGCCAGCAGCCAAGAACCCACAAATTCGGGCGAGCAGTACTTC. This sequence encodes CASSQEPTNSGEQYF.

The chain recombines TRBV7-2 with TRBJ2-1; 11 nucleotides align to TRBD2. CDR3 length: 15 amino acids. Per germline, CDR1 SGHTA and CDR2 FQGNSA. V gave up 3 bases and J gave up 6 bases; unmatched junction bases: 4. The CDR3 DNA follows: TGTGCCAGCAGCTTCTTTAGCGGGGGGGCCAATGAGCAGTTCTTC. Its protein is CASSFFSGGANEQFF.

The V and J genes are TRBV7-2 and TRBJ1-2; D is unclear. The germline gives CDR1 SGHTA, CDR2 FQGNSA. The CDR3 spans 15 residues. The V end was cut by 0 bases, the J end by 4 bases, with 12 bases between. In DNA, the CDR3 is TGTGCCAGCAGCTTAGCGGTCGATACATCCTATGGCTACACCTTC. Translation gives CASSLAVDTSYGYTF.

The J gene is TRBJ2-1, the V gene TRBV7-8; 7 nucleotides line up with TRBD2. Germline CDR1 and CDR2: SGHVS and FQNEAQ. The CDR3 extends over 17 amino acids. With 1 base clipped from V and 7 bases from J, the junction kept 13 bases outside the gene matches. The CDR3 sequence: CASSLERSLAATNEQFF. The CDR3 DNA is TGTGCCAGCAGCTTAGAGCGTTCGCTAGCGGCTACTAATGAGCAGTTCTTC. Drawing the rest from reference TRBV7-8 and TRBJ2-1, the complete variable domain is GAGVSQSPRYKVAKRGQDVALRCDPISGHVSLFWYQQALGQGPEFLTYFQNEAQLDKSGLPSDRFFAERPEGSVSTLKIQRTQQEDSAVYLCASSLERSLAATNEQFFGPGTRLTVL.

This clone was recorded once. The genes are TRBV27 and TRBJ2-2; 8 positions agree with TRBD1. CDR1 and CDR2 from the germline V gene are MNHEY and SMNVEV (reference sequence). V lost 3 bases and J lost 7; bases outside the gene matches: 7. CDR3 length: 15 amino acids. The CDR3 loop reads CASSFVTGVNGELFF. The CDR3 DNA reads as TGTGCCAGCAGTTTCGTGACAGGGGTTAACGGGGAGCTGTTTTTT.

This chain links TRBV4-2 with TRBJ1-5, with unresolved D. CDR3 length: 15 amino acids. The V end was cut by 0 bases, the J end by 7 bases, with 13 bases between. Germline CDR1 reads LGHNA; CDR2 reads YNFKEQ. The CDR3 nucleotides read TGTGCCAGCAGCCAAGATAGCGAGGCGCGGCAGCCCCAGCATTTT. Translation gives CASSQDSEARQPQHF.

The chain is built from TRBV12-3 or TRBV12-4 and TRBJ2-1; unclear D gene. V lost 10 bases and J lost 6, with 7 bases in between. This CDR3 region has 10 residues. CDR3 loop: CATSSNEQFF. CDR3 DNA sequence: TGTGCCACTTCTTCCAATGAGCAGTTCTTC.

The chain employs TRBV6-6 and TRBJ1-4; possibly TRBD1 for D (5 bases). Trimming removed 6 bases at V and 5 bases at J, with 10 bases between. The length of the CDR3 is 13 residues. Per the germline V gene, CDR1 is MNHNY and CDR2 is SVGAGI (reference sequence). Written as DNA, the CDR3 is TGTGCCAGCAGAGGGACTGTAAATGAAAAACTGTTTTTT. Its protein product is CASRGTVNEKLFF.

This chain links TRBV29-1 with TRBJ2-3; possibly TRBD1 for D (7 bases). V was cut by 4 bases and J by 5 bases, with 10 bases left in between. This CDR3 has 12 residues. The germline V gene has CDR1 SQVTM and CDR2 ANQGSEA. The CDR3 is CSVGQGGDTQYF. CDR3 nucleotides: TGCAGCGTTGGACAGGGAGGAGATACGCAGTATTTT.